Presented here are 17 T cell receptor beta chains from one specimen sequenced in a study of T cell responses to AZD1222 COVID-19 vaccine. Profiled with immunoSEQ multiplex PCR; TCRdb holds only in-frame clones, not every one. The sample has about 92,000 clones; 80% to 90% are singletons. This material consisted of peripheral blood, taken on day 0 of AZD1222 vaccination. These receptor sequences come from an adult in good health.

This clone qualifies as medium-sized. V gene TRBV10-2 combines with J gene TRBJ2-7, with 11 bases lining up with TRBD2. Germline CDR1 is WSHSY and CDR2 is SAAADI. The CDR3 is 15 residues long. V was clipped by 6 bases and J by 0 bases; unmatched bases: 4. The CDR3 loop reads CASRSGTSGSYEQYF. CDR3 in DNA: TGCGCCAGCAGGTCAGGGACTAGCGGCTCCTACGAGCAGTACTTC.

This rearrangement joins TRBV19 to TRBJ1-1, with 9 bases matching TRBD1. There are 15 residues in the CDR3. V shed 5 bases, J shed 4 bases, and the junction held 8 bases outside the gene matches. Germline CDR1 and CDR2: LNHDA and SQIVND (reference sequence). CDR3 bases: TGTGCCAGTAGTCCAGGGACAGGGATGGCCACTGAAGCTTTCTTT. Encoded protein: CASSPGTGMATEAFF.

The rearrangement uses TRBV15 and TRBJ2-7; TRBD1 is a possible D gene (5 bases). V lost 4 bases and J lost 0, with 10 bases in between. Looked up from germline, CDR1 is LNHNV and CDR2 is YYDKDF (reference sequence). The CDR3 sequence is 14 residues long. CDR3 DNA sequence: TGTGCCACCAGCACAAGACAGAGCTCCTACGAGCAGTACTTC. It specifies CATSTRQSSYEQYF. Supplemented by reference TRBV15 and TRBJ2-7, the full variable domain reads DAMVIQNPRYQVTQFGKPVTLSCSQTLNHNVMYWYQQKSSQAPKLLFHYYDKDFNNEADTPDNFQSRRPNTSFCFLDIRSPGLGDTAMYLCATSTRQSSYEQYFGPGTRLTVT.

The chain has TRBV10-3 and TRBJ1-4; D is perhaps TRBD1 (6 bases). The CDR3 is 15 residues long. The V end was cut by 3 bases, the J end by 4 bases, with 12 bases between. Germline V gene data show CDR1 as ENHRY and CDR2 as SYGVKD. The CDR3 coding sequence is TGTGCCATCAGTGACTACGGGGGCTATAATGAAAAACTGTTTTTT. Translation: CAISDYGGYNEKLFF.

The chain joins TRBV6-6 to TRBJ1-3, with D uncertain. The CDR3 runs to 12 residues. The V and J ends lost 4 bases and 8 bases respectively, with 9 bases between them. Germline V lookup: CDR1 MNHNY, CDR2 SVGAGI (reference sequence). In nucleotides, the CDR3 is TGTGCCAGCAGTTCCGCCGGGGACACCATATATTTT. This sequence encodes CASSSAGDTIYF.

The chain combines TRBV13 with TRBJ1-4; TRBD1 matches at 8 bases. Germline-derived CDR1 and CDR2 are PRHDT and FYEKMQ (reference sequence). The V segment lost 4 bases and the J segment 5 bases; nucleotides outside the gene matches: 9. The CDR3 covers 16 residues. In DNA, the CDR3 is TGTGCCAGCAGCTCCCAGAACAGGGGGACCAATGAAAAACTGTTTTTT. As protein: CASSSQNRGTNEKLFF.

The chain is built from TRBV7-6 and TRBJ2-5; D possibly corresponds to TRBD1 (5 bases). This CDR3 spans 14 amino acids. V gave up 1 base and J gave up 7 bases, with 13 bases separating them. From germline, CDR1 is SGHVS and CDR2 FNYEAQ. CDR3 residues: CASSLEWGPGTQYF. The CDR3 nucleotides are TGTGCCAGCAGCTTAGAGTGGGGCCCCGGGACCCAGTACTTC.

This clone was counted only a few times. Other DNA sequences in the sample encode the same CDR3. The V call is TRBV13, the J call TRBJ2-7, with 9 bases matching TRBD2. The V gene end was trimmed by 5 bases and the J gene end by 7 bases; junction bases not matched to a gene: 12. Germline V gene lookup returns CDR1 PRHDT and CDR2 FYEKMQ (reference sequence). The CDR3 runs to 15 residues. The CDR3 DNA is TGTGCCAGCAGCCTCGGGGGGCGGGAGGGGGGTGAGCAGTACTTC. Translated: CASSLGGREGGEQYF.

The J gene is TRBJ2-2, the V gene TRBV9, with TRBD1 matching 9 bases. The V gene end was trimmed by 2 bases and the J gene end by 4 bases; junction bases not matched to a gene: 6. In germline, CDR1 is SGDLS, CDR2 YYNGEE. The CDR3 runs 16 residues. CDR3 DNA: TGTGCCAGCAGCGTGGGGACAGGGTCTAGCACCGGGGAGCTGTTTTTT. It translates to CASSVGTGSSTGELFF.

The gene calls are TRBV2 and TRBJ2-1; no clear D. CDR1 and CDR2 from the germline V gene are SNHLY and FYNNEI. The V and J ends lost 4 bases and 1 base respectively, with 8 bases between them. This CDR3 has 14 amino acids. The CDR3 nucleotides are TGTGCCAGCAGTGCGGGTCGGTCCTACAATGAGCAGTTCTTC. Its translation: CASSAGRSYNEQFF.

This clone was seen a single time. The chain carries TRBV18 and TRBJ2-7; a possible D gene is TRBD1 (6 bases). Deletions cut 2 bases from V and 2 bases from J, with 13 bases between. The germline gives CDR1 KGHSH, CDR2 LQKENI. The CDR3 loop spans 15 amino acids. The CDR3 region is CASSPSRQAPYEQYF. The CDR3 DNA reads TGTGCCAGCTCACCATCCCGACAGGCTCCCTACGAGCAGTACTTC.

This chain uses TRBV28 with TRBJ1-1; 10 bases fit TRBD1. The ends lost 4 bases at V and 5 bases at J; junction bases unmatched: 4. CDR3 length equals 14 residues. CDR1 is MDHEN and CDR2 is SYDVKM in the germline V gene. Here the CDR3 DNA reads TGTGCCAGCAGTTCGGACAGGGGGAGGACTGAAGCTTTCTTT. Translation: CASSSDRGRTEAFF.

V and J are TRBV5-1 and TRBJ1-4, with D possibly being TRBD1 (5 bases). The CDR3 contains 15 residues. Germline V gene lookup returns CDR1 SGHRS and CDR2 YFSETQ. V was shortened by 4 bases and J by 7 bases, with 17 bases between the two germline ends. CDR3 sequence reads: CASSPIQGKGEKLFF. The DNA of the CDR3 is TGCGCCAGCAGCCCCATCCAGGGAAAGGGTGAAAAACTGTTTTTT.

V and J are TRBV6-1 and TRBJ1-4; no clear D. Per germline, CDR1 MNHNS and CDR2 SASEGT. The V end was cut by 1 base, the J end by 3 bases, with 6 bases between. The CDR3 consists of 14 residues. CDR3 nucleotides: TGTGCCAGCAGTGAAGGGCCAGCTAATGAAAAACTGTTTTTT. Protein product: CASSEGPANEKLFF.

V gene TRBV3-1 (or the pseudogene TRBV3-2) combines with J gene TRBJ2-1, with D tentatively TRBD2 (6 bases). Germline values: CDR1 LGHDT, CDR2 YNNKEL (reference sequence). The CDR3 runs 16 residues. With 4 bases removed from V and 7 bases from J, the gap between germline ends came to 20 bases. The CDR3 reads CASSRRGNRGLNEQFF. CDR3 DNA sequence: TGTGCCAGCAGCCGTCGCGGGAATCGGGGGTTGAATGAGCAGTTCTTC.

The genes are TRBV5-6 and TRBJ1-6; possibly TRBD1 for D (5 bases). CDR3 length: 15 residues. V lost 0 bases and J 10 bases, leaving 14 bases between the germline ends. Germline values: CDR1 SGHDT, CDR2 YYEEEE. CDR3 nucleotide sequence: TGTGCCAGCAGCTTGGCCGCAGGGTGGGGGTCACCCCTCCACTTT. Protein sequence: CASSLAAGWGSPLHF.

The chain links TRBV11-3 to TRBJ1-1, with D unresolved. This CDR3 is 13 amino acids long. Germline-derived CDR1 and CDR2 are SGHNT and YENEEA. With 6 bases removed from V and 5 bases from J, the gap between germline ends came to 13 bases. In DNA, the CDR3 is TGTGCCAGCAGGGCAGGAGAGGAAACTGAAGCTTTCTTT. It is translated as CASRAGEETEAFF.